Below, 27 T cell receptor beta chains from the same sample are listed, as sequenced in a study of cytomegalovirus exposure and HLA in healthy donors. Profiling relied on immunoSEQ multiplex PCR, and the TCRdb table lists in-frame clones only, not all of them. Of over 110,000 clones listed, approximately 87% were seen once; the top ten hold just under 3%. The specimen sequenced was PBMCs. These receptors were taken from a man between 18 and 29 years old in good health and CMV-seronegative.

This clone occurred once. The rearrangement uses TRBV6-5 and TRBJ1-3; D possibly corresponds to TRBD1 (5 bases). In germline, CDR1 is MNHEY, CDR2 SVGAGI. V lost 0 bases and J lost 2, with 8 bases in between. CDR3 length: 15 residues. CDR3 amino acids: CASSYSTGAGNTIYF. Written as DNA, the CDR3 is TGTGCCAGCAGTTACTCGACGGGGGCTGGAAACACCATATATTTT.

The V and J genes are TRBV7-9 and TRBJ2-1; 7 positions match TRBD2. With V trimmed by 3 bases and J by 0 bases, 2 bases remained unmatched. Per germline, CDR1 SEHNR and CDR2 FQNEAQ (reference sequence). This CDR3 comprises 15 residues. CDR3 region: CASSFGGSSYNEQFF. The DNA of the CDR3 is TGTGCCAGCAGCTTTGGCGGGAGCTCCTACAATGAGCAGTTCTTC.

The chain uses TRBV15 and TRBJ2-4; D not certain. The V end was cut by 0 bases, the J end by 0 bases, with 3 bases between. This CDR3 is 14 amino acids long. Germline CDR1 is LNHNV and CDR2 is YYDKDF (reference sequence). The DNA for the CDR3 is TGTGCCACCAGCAGAGATAGAGCCAAAAACATTCAGTACTTC. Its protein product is CATSRDRAKNIQYF.

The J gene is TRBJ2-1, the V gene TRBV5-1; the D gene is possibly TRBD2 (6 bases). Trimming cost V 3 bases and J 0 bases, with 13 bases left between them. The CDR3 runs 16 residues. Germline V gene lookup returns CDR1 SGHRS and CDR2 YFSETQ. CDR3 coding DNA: TGCGCCAGCAGCTATCGTCCGGAGGGCTCCTACAATGAGCAGTTCTTC. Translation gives CASSYRPEGSYNEQFF.

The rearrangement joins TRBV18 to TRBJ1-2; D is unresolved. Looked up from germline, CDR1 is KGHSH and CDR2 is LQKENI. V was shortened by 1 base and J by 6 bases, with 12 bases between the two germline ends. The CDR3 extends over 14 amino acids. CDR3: CASSPLQASDGYTF. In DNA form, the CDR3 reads TGTGCCAGCTCACCACTTCAGGCTTCAGATGGCTACACCTTC. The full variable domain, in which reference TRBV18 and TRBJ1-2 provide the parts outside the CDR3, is NAGVMQNPRHLVRRRGQEARLRCSPMKGHSHVYWYRQLPEEGLKFMVYLQKENIIDESGMPKERFSAEFPKEGPSILRIQQVVRGDSAAYFCASSPLQASDGYTFGSGTRLTVV.

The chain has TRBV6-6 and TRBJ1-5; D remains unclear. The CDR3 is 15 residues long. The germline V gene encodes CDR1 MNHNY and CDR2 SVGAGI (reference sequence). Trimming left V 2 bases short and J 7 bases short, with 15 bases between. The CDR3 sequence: CASSYPGILGQPQHF. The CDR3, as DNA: TGTGCCAGCAGTTACCCCGGGATCTTAGGACAGCCCCAGCATTTT.

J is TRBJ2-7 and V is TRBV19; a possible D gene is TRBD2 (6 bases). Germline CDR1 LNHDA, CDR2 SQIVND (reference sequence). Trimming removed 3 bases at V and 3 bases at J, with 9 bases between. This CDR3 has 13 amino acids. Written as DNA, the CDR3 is TGTGCCAGTAGTATGACGGAGGGCTACGAGCAGTACTTC. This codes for CASSMTEGYEQYF.

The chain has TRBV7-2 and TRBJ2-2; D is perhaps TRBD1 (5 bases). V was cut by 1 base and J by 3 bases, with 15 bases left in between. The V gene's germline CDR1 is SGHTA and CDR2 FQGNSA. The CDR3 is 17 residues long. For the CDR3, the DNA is TGTGCCAGCAGCTTAGTGGTGGGGCGATTTTACACCGGGGAGCTGTTTTTT. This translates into CASSLVVGRFYTGELFF.

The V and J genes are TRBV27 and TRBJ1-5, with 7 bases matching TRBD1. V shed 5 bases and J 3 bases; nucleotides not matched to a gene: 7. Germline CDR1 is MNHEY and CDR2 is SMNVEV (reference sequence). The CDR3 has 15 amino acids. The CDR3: CASSPQGRDNQPQHF. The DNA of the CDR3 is TGTGCCAGCAGTCCACAGGGGAGAGACAATCAGCCCCAGCATTTT.

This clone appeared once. The CDR3 DNA reads TGCGCCAGCAGCCCCGGTGAGGGGAGGCCCTACGAGCAGTACTTC. It is translated as CASSPGEGRPYEQYF. The chain combines TRBV4-3 with TRBJ2-7; perhaps TRBD2 as D (6 bases). Germline CDR1 is LGHNA and CDR2 is YSLEER. There are 15 residues in the CDR3. Trimming shortened V by 4 bases and J by 2 bases, and 15 bases separated the two germline ends.

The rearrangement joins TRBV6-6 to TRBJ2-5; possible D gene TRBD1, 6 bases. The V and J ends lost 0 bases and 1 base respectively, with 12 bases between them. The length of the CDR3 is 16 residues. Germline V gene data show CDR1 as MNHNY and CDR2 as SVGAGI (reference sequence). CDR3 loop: CASSYSAQGIQETQYF. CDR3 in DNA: TGTGCCAGCAGTTACTCGGCCCAGGGGATCCAAGAGACCCAGTACTTC.

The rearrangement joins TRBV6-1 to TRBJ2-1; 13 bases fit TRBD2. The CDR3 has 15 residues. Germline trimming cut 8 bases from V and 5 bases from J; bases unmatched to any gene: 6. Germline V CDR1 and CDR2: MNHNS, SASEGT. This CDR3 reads CASSPGLAGNNEQFF. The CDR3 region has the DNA TGTGCCAGCTCCCCGGGACTAGCGGGGAACAATGAGCAGTTCTTC.

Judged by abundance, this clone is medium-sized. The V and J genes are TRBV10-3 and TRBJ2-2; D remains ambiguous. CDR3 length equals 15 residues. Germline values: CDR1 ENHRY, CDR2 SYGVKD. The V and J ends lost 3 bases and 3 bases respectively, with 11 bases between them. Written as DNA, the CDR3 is TGTGCCATCAGTGAAGGCAACCGGGACACCGGGGAGCTGTTTTTT. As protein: CAISEGNRDTGELFF.

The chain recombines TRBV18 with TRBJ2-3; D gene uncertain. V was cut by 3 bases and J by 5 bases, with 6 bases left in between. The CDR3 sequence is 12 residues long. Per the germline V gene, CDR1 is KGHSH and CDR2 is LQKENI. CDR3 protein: CASSPERDTQYF. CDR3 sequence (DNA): TGTGCCAGCTCACCGGAGAGAGATACGCAGTATTTT.

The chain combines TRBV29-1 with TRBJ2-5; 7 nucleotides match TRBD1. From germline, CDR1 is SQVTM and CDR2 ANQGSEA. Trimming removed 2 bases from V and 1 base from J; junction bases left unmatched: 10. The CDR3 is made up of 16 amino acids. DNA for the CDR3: TGCAGCGTTGAACGAGAGGGGGCGCGGGTCCAAGAGACCCAGTACTTC. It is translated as CSVEREGARVQETQYF.

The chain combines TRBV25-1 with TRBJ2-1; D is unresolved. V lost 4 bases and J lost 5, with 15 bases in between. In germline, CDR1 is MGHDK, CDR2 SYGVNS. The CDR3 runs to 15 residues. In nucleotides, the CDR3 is TGTGCCAGCAGTGCTGAGTTAATTCCTCACAATGAGCAGTTCTTC. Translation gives CASSAELIPHNEQFF.

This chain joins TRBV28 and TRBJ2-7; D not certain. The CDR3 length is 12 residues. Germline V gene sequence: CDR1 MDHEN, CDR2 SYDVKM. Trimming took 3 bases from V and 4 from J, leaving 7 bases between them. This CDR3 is CASSFSRYEQYF. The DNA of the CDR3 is TGTGCCAGCAGTTTCTCGCGGTACGAGCAGTACTTC.

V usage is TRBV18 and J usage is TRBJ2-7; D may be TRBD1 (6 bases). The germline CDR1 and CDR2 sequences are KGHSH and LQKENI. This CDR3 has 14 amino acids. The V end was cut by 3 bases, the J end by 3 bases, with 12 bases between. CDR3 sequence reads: CASSPIADSYEQYF. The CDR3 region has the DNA TGTGCCAGCTCACCGATCGCGGACAGCTACGAGCAGTACTTC.

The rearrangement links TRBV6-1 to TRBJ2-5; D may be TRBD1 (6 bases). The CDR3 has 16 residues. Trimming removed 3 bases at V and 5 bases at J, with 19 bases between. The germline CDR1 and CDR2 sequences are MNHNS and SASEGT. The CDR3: CASSDWAGDLGETQYF. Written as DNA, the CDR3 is TGTGCCAGCAGTGACTGGGCAGGGGACCTGGGGGAGACCCAGTACTTC.

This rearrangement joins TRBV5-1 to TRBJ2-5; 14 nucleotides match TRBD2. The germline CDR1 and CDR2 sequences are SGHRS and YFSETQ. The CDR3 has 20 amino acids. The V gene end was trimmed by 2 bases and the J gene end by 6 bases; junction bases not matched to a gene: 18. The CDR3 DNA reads TGCGCCAGCAGCTTCTCGAATCAGACTAGCGGGGGGGCCTTTTTACAGACCCAGTACTTC. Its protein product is CASSFSNQTSGGAFLQTQYF.

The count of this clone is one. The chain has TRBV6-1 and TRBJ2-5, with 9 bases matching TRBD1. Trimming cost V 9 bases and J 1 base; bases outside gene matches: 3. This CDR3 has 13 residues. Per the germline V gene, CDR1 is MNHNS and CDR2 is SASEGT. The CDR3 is CASQQGAQETQYF. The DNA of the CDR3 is TGTGCCAGTCAACAGGGGGCCCAAGAGACCCAGTACTTC.

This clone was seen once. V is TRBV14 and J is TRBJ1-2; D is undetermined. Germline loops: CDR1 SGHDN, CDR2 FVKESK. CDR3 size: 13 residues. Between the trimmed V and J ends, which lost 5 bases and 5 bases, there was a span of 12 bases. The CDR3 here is CASSAASLYGYTF. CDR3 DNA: TGTGCCAGCAGCGCGGCTTCCCTGTATGGCTACACCTTC.

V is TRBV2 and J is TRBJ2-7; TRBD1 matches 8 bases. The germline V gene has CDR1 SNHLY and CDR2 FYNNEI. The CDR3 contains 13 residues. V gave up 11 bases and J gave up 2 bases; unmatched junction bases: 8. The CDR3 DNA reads TGTGCCGGACAGGGAGAAGTAGCCTACGAGCAGTACTTC. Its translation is CAGQGEVAYEQYF. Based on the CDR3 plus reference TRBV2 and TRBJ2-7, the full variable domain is EPEVTQTPSHQVTQMGQEVILRCVPISNHLYFYWYRQILGQKVEFLVSFYNNEISEKSEIFDDQFSVERPDGSNFTLKIRSTKLEDSAMYFCAGQGEVAYEQYFGPGTRLTVT.

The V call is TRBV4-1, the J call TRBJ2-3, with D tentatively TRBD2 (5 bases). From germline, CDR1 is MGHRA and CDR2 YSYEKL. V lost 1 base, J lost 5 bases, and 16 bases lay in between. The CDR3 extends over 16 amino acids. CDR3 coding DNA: TGCGCCAGCAGCCAAGGCAGGCTAGCCTGGGGAGATACGCAGTATTTT. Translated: CASSQGRLAWGDTQYF.

In DNA, the CDR3 is TGTGCCAGCAGCCCTACGGGGTTCTACGAGCAGTACTTC. The encoded protein is CASSPTGFYEQYF. The chain uses TRBV7-2 and TRBJ2-7, with D perhaps TRBD2 (5 bases). The germline V gene has CDR1 SGHTA and CDR2 FQGNSA. The CDR3 runs to 13 residues. V lost 5 bases to trimming and J lost 3 bases, with 11 bases between them.

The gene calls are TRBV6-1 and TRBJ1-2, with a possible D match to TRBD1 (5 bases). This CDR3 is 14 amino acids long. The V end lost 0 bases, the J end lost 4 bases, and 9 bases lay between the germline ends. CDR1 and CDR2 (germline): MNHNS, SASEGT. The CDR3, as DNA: TGTGCCAGCAGTGAAGCCGGACACCTCTATGGCTACACCTTC. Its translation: CASSEAGHLYGYTF.

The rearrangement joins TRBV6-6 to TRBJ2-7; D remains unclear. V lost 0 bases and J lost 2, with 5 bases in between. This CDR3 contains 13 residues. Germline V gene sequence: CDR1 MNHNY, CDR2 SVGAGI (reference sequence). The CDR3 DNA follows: TGTGCCAGCAGTTACTCCGTTCCCTACGAGCAGTACTTC. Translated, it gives CASSYSVPYEQYF.